The 11 T cell receptor beta chains below come from one sample, sequenced in a study of post-analysis software for immune sequencing data. General observations from the study: Compared with controls, patients had more of 4 or 5 TRBV segments, including TRBV5-6, TRBV5-1 and TRBV20-1.

These TCRs' antigens remain unknown. Included in the TCR beta cDNA libraries were unique molecular identifiers. Via MiXCR, TCRdb re-called the PCR reads, giving one row per CDR3 protein. The sample consists of roughly 170,000 distinct CDR3 sequences, over 25% of them appearing once. The specimen was blood. The receptors originated from a girl aged 5-17 years with multiple sclerosis.

V gene TRBV20-1 combines with J gene TRBJ1-6; TRBD1 matches at 7 bases. Per the germline V gene, CDR1 is DFQATT and CDR2 is SNEGSKA (reference sequence). With 3 bases clipped from V and 4 bases from J, the junction kept 3 bases outside the gene matches. The CDR3 extends over 14 amino acids. The CDR3 sequence is CSARDRPYNSPLHF. DNA for the CDR3: TGCAGTGCTAGGGACAGGCCGTATAATTCACCCCTCCACTTT.

V and J are TRBV20-1 and TRBJ2-1; TRBD2 might be the D (6 bases). Per germline, CDR1 DFQATT and CDR2 SNEGSKA (reference sequence). The CDR3 is made up of 15 amino acids. Trimming took off 5 bases at V and 5 bases at J, with 19 bases between the two ends. In DNA form, the CDR3 reads TGCAGTGCTGGGGGGAGGAAGCGGGTACACAATGAGCAGTTCTTC. Amino acid sequence: CSAGGRKRVHNEQFF.

The V gene is TRBV28, the J gene TRBJ2-3; 7 nucleotides agree with TRBD2. Germline V lookup: CDR1 MDHEN, CDR2 SYDVKM. The trim removed 11 bases at V and 3 bases at J, leaving 14 bases unmatched. The CDR3 is 15 residues long. This CDR3 is CAHSRGGSGTDTQYF. The CDR3, as DNA: TGTGCCCACAGCCGTGGCGGGAGCGGGACAGATACGCAGTATTTT.

J is TRBJ2-1 and V is TRBV28; the D gene is possibly TRBD2 (5 bases). The CDR3 is 14 amino acids. The germline gives CDR1 MDHEN, CDR2 SYDVKM. Deletions cut 1 base from V and 10 bases from J, with 14 bases between. CDR3 region: CASSLYLLKREQFF. DNA of the CDR3: TGTGCCAGCAGTTTATACCTCCTAAAGCGGGAGCAGTTCTTC. The variable domain in full, completed from reference TRBV28 and TRBJ2-1, reads DVKVTQSSRYLVKRTGEKVFLECVQDMDHENMFWYRQDPGLGLRLIYFSYDVKMKEKGDIPEGYSVSREKKERFSLILESASTNQTSMYLCASSLYLLKREQFFGPGTRLTVL.

This clonotype has just a few counts. The rearrangement uses TRBV5-1 and TRBJ2-5; D tentatively fits TRBD1 or TRBD2 (5 bases each). The germline V gene encodes CDR1 SGHRS and CDR2 YFSETQ. Trimming stripped 4 bases from V and 5 bases from J, with 15 bases between. The CDR3 consists of 14 residues. This CDR3 reads CASSTRGARETQYF. The CDR3 DNA follows: TGCGCCAGCAGCACAAGAGGGGCCCGGGAGACCCAGTACTTC.

Note on this clonotype: This may come from a read error, since a much larger clone is one base off. This chain connects TRBV29-1 to TRBJ2-7; D gene ambiguous. CDR1 and CDR2 (germline): SQVTM, ANQGSEA. The CDR3 totals 13 residues. CDR3 sequence: CSAEGDRSYEQYF. CDR3 DNA: TGCAGCGCTGAAGGAGACCGGTCCTACGAGCAGTACTTC.

This clonotype was counted ten times or more. The chain couples TRBV6-1 to TRBJ2-7; possibly TRBD1 for D (6 bases). Trimming cost V 3 bases and J 2 bases, with 8 bases left between them. The CDR3 runs 13 residues. Germline loops: CDR1 MNHNS, CDR2 SASEGT. CDR3 DNA sequence: TGTGCCAGCAGTGAGGACAGACCCTACGAGCAGTACTTC. Its protein is CASSEDRPYEQYF.

The chain combines TRBV6-5 with TRBJ2-2; weak D call: TRBD2 (5 bases). Germline V gives CDR1 MNHEY, CDR2 SVGAGI. This CDR3 has 12 amino acids. V lost 11 bases and J lost 4, with 11 bases in between. Here the CDR3 reads CAVTSGTGELFF. The CDR3 coding sequence is TGTGCCGTAACCAGCGGCACCGGGGAGCTGTTTTTT.

This clonotype occurred once. V usage is TRBV14 and J usage is TRBJ2-1; TRBD2 agrees at 11 bases. The CDR3 runs 17 residues. Germline V lookup: CDR1 SGHDN, CDR2 FVKESK. J gave up 10 bases and V 0 bases, and 11 bases lay outside the gene matches. CDR3 coding DNA: TGTGCCAGCAGCCAAGATCTGAATAGCGGGAGGGGGAACGAGCAGTTCTTC. Its translation is CASSQDLNSGRGNEQFF.

As to this clonotype: This could be a read error, since a much larger clone is one nucleotide away. The chain combines TRBV7-2 with TRBJ2-3, with 13 bases matching TRBD2. The CDR3 extends over 16 amino acids. Germline CDR1 is SGHTA and CDR2 is FQGNSA. The CDR3 nucleotides are TGTGCCAGCAGCGGCTGGACTAGCGGGAGACCAGATACGCGGTATTTT. It encodes CASSGWTSGRPDTRYF.

This clonotype was seen many times. The rearrangement joins TRBV4-2 to TRBJ2-3, with 7 nucleotides matching TRBD1. Per germline, CDR1 LGHNA and CDR2 YNFKEQ. V shed 5 bases, J shed 5 bases, and the junction held 7 bases outside the gene matches. This CDR3 comprises 14 residues. CDR3 sequence: CASSNRGEVDTQYF. The CDR3 DNA reads as TGTGCCAGCAGCAACAGGGGTGAAGTAGATACGCAGTATTTT.